This TCR beta chain was found in a study of shared clonotypes between healthy human individuals (TCRdb year 2020). Concerning the study at large: The cohort included a few men and two women between 18 and 49 years of age. Blood TCR repertoires of about five healthy adults were deeply sequenced to estimate repertoire size and the extent of clonotype sharing between individuals. Per donor, three plates each were used for CD4 naive and CD4 memory, two for CD8 naive, and one for CD8 memory. Each donor's leukapheresis produced roughly between about 0.9 and 9.5 billion PBMCs. Libraries were prepared and TCR repertoires were sequenced by different laboratories using diverse techniques, in order to increase sequencing depth and limit assay-specific biases. Here is what the overall study found, with its caveats: Rarefaction of sorted-subset datasets indicated incomplete sequencing despite the large sequencing depth. Pairwise subsampling led to the expectation that sequencing depth would affect the degree of clonotype sharing among donors. Sampling was limited to blood, and TCR repertoires in tissue likely differ from TCR repertoires in blood. Compared with non-shared clonotypes, the clonotypes found in all four sorted-subset donors had higher generation probabilities. Across several donors, about 5% of naive CD4, 3% to 4% of naive CD8, under 2.5% of memory CD4, and 0.4% to 0.45% of memory CD8 clonotypes were shared. Because the study included a small number of donors, the genetic and exposure-history diversity represented was limited. Naive subsets generally had larger estimated clonotype richness than memory subsets.

The donors were healthy, HIV-negative adults who had no recently reported acute infections or vaccinations. Only Caucasian adults living in Nashville, Tennessee, USA were represented among the donors. CD4+ T cells were enriched by magnetic negative selection, after which naive cells were positively selected on CD45RA and the negative fraction was taken as the memory subset. Blood was obtained by leukapheresis, after which PBMCs were separated by Ficoll-Histopaque density gradient centrifugation and cryopreserved in liquid nitrogen vapor phase. Analytical flow cytometry was used to check the purity and quantity of every magnetically sorted T cell population. From each sorted fraction, genomic DNA was isolated and quantified by UV absorbance on a Nanodrop 2000c. Using the deep immunoSEQ assay, TCR CDR3 regions were amplified from genomic DNA by multiplex PCR. Extracted genomic DNA from each cell subset was spread evenly across all wells of several immunoSEQ 96-well plates, with each plate serving as a replicate. For sorted subsets, roughly 200 ng of genomic DNA, equivalent to tens of thousands of T cell genomes, went into each replicate PCR. Purified libraries were measured with a Qubit 3.0 fluorometer, size-checked on a Bioanalyzer 2100, and measured again with the KAPA Library Quantification kit. Each immunoSEQ 96-well plate was sequenced on its own single-read 150-cycle Illumina NextSeq 550 flow cell. The paper's data handling went like this. The immunoSEQ output contained only junctional sequences without quality scores, so filtering could not match that applied to full-length reads. To assign V/J genes and CDR3, sequences were annotated against IMGT germline references using PyIR, a Python wrapper for IgBLAST v1.9. Any read was removed if the V/J assignment was weak (E-value above 1e-6), the CDR3 was missing, or the read contained stop codons, out-of-frame junctions, or ambiguous translated residues. V3J clonotypes were defined as sequences sharing the same inferred V gene, J gene, and CDR3 amino acid sequence. Percentage overlap between repertoires was computed as shared unique clonotypes divided by the size of the smaller repertoire. Repertoire richness was assessed with RTK rarefaction, the Chao1 estimator, and Recon v2.1 estimates of unobserved clonotypes. OLGA was used to compute generation probabilities for all TCRbeta clonotypes that the gDNA method yielded from a handful of donors. In its TCRdb copy, this immuneACCESS table keeps in-frame sequences only and misses some clones. Where compared with another copy, unresolved V genes explain less than half of these, and the others have no known cause. The D gene and trimming were derived from the DNA, and the V and J assignments and clone size from that table. The sample table contains 2,500,000 or so clones; only one count was recorded for 80% to 95% of them. Of the sample, approximately 0.37% falls within the top ten clones.

This clone appeared a few times. What this receptor recognizes is not known. The sample holds no much larger clone one base away, and base qualities are not on file. The sequenced sample was naive CD4+ T cells from PBMCs. What this sample's cell subset or site label stands for: CD45RA+ positively selected. The TCR sequence derives from a man younger than 35 in good health. Some clones in this sample may be carry-over from other donors' samples.

The CDR3 has the sequence CASSAYREQQPQHF. In nucleotides, the sequence is TGTGCCAGCAGTGCCTACAGAGAACAGCAGCCCCAGCATTTT. The rearrangement joined TRBV2 to TRBJ1-5; a confident D gene designation cannot be given. The germline V gene provides CDR1 SNHLY and CDR2 FYNNEI. Its CDR3 holds 14 amino acids, cysteine through phenylalanine. Here the CDR3 DNA is all that survives: 42 bases in frame from base 1. V is clipped by 4 bases and J by 7 bases, and the sequence between their germline boundaries is 14 bases long. The full variable domain, with segments outside the CDR3 supplied by the reference TRBV2 and TRBJ1-5 proteins, appears as EPEVTQTPSHQVTQMGQEVILRCVPISNHLYFYWYRQILGQKVEFLVSFYNNEISEKSEIFDDQFSVERPDGSNFTLKIRSTKLEDSAMYFCASSAYREQQPQHFGDGTRLSIL.